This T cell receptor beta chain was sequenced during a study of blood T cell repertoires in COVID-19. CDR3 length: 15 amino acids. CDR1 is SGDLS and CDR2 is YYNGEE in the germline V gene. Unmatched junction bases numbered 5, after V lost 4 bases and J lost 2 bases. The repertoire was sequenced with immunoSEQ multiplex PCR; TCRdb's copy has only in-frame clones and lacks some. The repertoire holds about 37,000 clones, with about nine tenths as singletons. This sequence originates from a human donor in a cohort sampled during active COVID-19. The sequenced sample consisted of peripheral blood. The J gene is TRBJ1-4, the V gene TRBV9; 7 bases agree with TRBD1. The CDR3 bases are TGTGCCAGCAGCTCCCACAGGGGTACTAATGAAAAACTGTTTTTT. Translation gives CASSSHRGTNEKLFF.